This T cell receptor beta chain was identified in a study of Graves' ophthalmopathy and Graves' hyperthyroidism. Notes on the study in general: Appearing in blood as well were most expanded thyroid clonotypes above 0.001 frequency.

This clonotype was counted between two and nine times. Its target is not known. Germline V gene data show CDR1 as MNHEY and CDR2 as SVGEGT. Trimming removed 6 bases at V and 7 bases at J, with 9 bases between. The CDR3 is made up of 12 amino acids. Investigators amplified TCR beta CDR3 regions from RNA transcripts. After a first-round RT-PCR with HTBI primers, a second-round multiplex PCR was run. MiXCR, applied by TCRdb to the multiplex PCR reads, yields one record per CDR3 protein. The table lists 450,000 or so distinct CDR3 sequences, 13% to 15% of them singletons. Donors with ophthalmopathy: moderate-to-severe activity, CAS ≥3, NOSPECS ≥4, duration under 3 months. Pregnant or lactating patients and those with other autoimmune diseases or uncontrolled infections were excluded. PBMCs stemmed from roughly 9.7 ml of fresh peripheral blood.

The chain employs TRBV6-2 or TRBV6-3 and TRBJ2-2, with no clear D. Sequenced input: blood. This TCR came from a woman aged 25 to 39 with Graves' ophthalmopathy. The CDR3 nucleotides are TGTGCCAGCAGCAACAAGTACGGGGAGCTGTTTTTT. Encoded protein: CASSNKYGELFF.